Sequencing of this T cell receptor beta chain was carried out in a study of blood T cell repertoires in COVID-19. Study-wide background: Both acute and convalescent COVID-19 samples were obtained from the United States, Italy and Spain. Sources were T cells, B-cell-depleted T cells, or PBMCs; the material itself was cDNA or gDNA.

V was pared by 9 bases and J by 4 bases, with 7 bases of the junction left unmatched. Germline CDR1 and CDR2: SNHLY and FYNNEI. The CDR3 totals 14 residues. Clones were sequenced by immunoSEQ multiplex PCR, and TCRdb holds only the in-frame ones, with some missing. The repertoire consists of under 150,000 clones, with about 80% occurring once and the leading ten covering over 7.5%. The sequencing input was peripheral blood. The clonotype was recovered from a woman aged 40 to 55 with acute or convalescent COVID-19. The V gene is TRBV2, the J gene TRBJ1-5, with TRBD1 matching over 9 bases. The CDR3 is CASGTGRWNQPQHF. In DNA form, the CDR3 reads TGTGCCAGTGGGACAGGGCGATGGAATCAGCCCCAGCATTTT.